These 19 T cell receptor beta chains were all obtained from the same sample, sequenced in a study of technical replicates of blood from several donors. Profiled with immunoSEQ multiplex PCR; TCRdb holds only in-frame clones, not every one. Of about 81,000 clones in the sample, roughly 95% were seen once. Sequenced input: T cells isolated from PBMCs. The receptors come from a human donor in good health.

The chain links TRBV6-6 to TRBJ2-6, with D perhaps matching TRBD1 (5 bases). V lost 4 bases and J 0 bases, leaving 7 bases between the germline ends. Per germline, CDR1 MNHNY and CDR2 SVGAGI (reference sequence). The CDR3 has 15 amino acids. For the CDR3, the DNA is TGTGCCAGCAGTTCGACAGTCTCTGGGGCCAACGTCCTGACTTTC. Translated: CASSSTVSGANVLTF.

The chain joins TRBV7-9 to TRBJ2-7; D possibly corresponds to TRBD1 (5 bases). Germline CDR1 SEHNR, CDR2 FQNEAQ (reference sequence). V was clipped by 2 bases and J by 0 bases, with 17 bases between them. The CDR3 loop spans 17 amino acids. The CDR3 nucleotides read TGTGCCAGCAGCTTACCTAGACAGACGGTAGACTCCTACGAGCAGTACTTC. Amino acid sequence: CASSLPRQTVDSYEQYF.

The CDR3 nucleotides read TGTGCCAGCAGACTGGAGACCCAGTACTTC. Encoded protein: CASRLETQYF. The chain joins TRBV6-1 to TRBJ2-5; no definite D call. Trimming shortened V by 6 bases and J by 5 bases, and 4 bases separated the two germline ends. In germline, CDR1 is MNHNS, CDR2 SASEGT. The CDR3 is 10 amino acids.

This CDR3 is CASTSSHLYYNEQFF. The CDR3 coding sequence is TGTGCCAGTACCTCCAGTCATCTGTACTACAATGAGCAGTTCTTC. V and J are TRBV19 and TRBJ2-1; D remains unclear. The CDR3 sequence is 15 residues long. Trimming stripped 7 bases from V and 3 bases from J, with 16 bases between. Per germline, CDR1 LNHDA and CDR2 SQIVND (reference sequence).

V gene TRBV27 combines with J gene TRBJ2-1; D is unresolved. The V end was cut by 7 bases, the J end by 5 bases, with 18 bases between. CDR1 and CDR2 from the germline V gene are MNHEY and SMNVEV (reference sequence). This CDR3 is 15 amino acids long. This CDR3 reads CASTPGPLPDNEQFF. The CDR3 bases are TGTGCCAGCACCCCAGGCCCACTCCCGGACAATGAGCAGTTCTTC.

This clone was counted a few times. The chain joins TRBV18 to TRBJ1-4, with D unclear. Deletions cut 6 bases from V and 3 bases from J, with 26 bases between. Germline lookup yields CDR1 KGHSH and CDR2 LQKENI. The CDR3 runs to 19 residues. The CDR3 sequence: CASSPPLEDPGWANEKLFF. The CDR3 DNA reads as TGTGCCAGCTCCCCCCCTCTTGAGGATCCGGGGTGGGCTAATGAAAAACTGTTTTTT.

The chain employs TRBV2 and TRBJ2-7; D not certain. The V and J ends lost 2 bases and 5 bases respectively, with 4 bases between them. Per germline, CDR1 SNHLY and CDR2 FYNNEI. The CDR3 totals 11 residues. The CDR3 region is CASSEPNEQYF. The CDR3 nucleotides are TGTGCCAGCAGTGAACCTAACGAGCAGTACTTC.

The chain's CDR3 is CASSLMGGPENYGYTF. CDR3 nucleotides: TGTGCCAGCAGCTTAATGGGGGGGCCCGAGAACTATGGCTACACCTTC. V is TRBV7-3 and J is TRBJ1-2; weak D call: TRBD1 (6 bases). CDR1 and CDR2 from the germline V gene are SGHTA and FQGTGA. The CDR3 length is 16 residues. With 1 base removed from V and 2 bases from J, the gap between germline ends came to 14 bases.

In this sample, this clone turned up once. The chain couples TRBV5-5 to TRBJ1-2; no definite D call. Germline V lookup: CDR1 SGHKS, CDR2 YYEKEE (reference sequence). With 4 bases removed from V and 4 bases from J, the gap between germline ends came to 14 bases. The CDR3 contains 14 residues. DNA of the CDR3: TGTGCCAGCAGCCTCACCGGGGTGATCTATGGCTACACCTTC. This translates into CASSLTGVIYGYTF.

CDR3 in DNA: TGTGCCAGCAGTGACCCGATACTAGCGGGAGGGCCTTGGGAGACCCAGTACTTC. Protein: CASSDPILAGGPWETQYF. This chain links TRBV25-1 with TRBJ2-5, with 13 positions matching TRBD2. J lost 5 bases, V lost 3 bases, and 12 bases had no gene match. The CDR3 length is 18 residues. Looked up from germline, CDR1 is MGHDK and CDR2 is SYGVNS.

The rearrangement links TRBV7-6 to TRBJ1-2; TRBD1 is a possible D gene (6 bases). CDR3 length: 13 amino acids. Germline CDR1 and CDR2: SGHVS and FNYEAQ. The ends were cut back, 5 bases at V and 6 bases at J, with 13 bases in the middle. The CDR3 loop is CASSTWNRDGYTF. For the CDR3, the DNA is TGTGCCAGCAGCACCTGGAACAGGGATGGCTACACCTTC.

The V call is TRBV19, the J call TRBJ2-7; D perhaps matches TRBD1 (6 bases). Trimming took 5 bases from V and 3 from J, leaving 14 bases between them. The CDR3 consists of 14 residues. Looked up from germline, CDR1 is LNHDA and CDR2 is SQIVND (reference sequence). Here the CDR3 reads CASSSHREVYEQYF. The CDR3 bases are TGTGCCAGTAGTTCCCACAGGGAAGTCTACGAGCAGTACTTC.

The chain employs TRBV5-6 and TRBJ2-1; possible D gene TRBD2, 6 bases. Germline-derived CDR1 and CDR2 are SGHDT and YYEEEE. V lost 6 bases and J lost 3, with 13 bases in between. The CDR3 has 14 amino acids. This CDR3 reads CASTLRGSYNEQFF. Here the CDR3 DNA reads TGTGCCAGCACCCTACGGGGGAGCTACAATGAGCAGTTCTTC. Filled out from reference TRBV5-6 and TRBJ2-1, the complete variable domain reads DAGVTQSPTHLIKTRGQQVTLRCSPKSGHDTVSWYQQALGQGPQFIFQYYEEEERQRGNFPDRFSGHQFPNYSSELNVNALLLGDSALYLCASTLRGSYNEQFFGPGTRLTVL.

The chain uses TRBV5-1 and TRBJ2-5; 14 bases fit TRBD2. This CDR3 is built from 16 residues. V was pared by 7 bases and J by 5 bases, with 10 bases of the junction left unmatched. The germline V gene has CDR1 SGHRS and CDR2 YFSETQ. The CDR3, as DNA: TGCGCCAGCCGGAGTGCCGGGACTAGCGGGAGCGAGACCCAGTACTTC. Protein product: CASRSAGTSGSETQYF.

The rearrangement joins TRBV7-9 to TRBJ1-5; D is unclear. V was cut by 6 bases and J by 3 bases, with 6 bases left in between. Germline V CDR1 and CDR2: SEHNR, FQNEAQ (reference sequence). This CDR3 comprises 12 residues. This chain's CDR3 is CASRQDNQPQHF. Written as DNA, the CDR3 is TGTGCCAGCAGACAAGACAATCAGCCCCAGCATTTT.

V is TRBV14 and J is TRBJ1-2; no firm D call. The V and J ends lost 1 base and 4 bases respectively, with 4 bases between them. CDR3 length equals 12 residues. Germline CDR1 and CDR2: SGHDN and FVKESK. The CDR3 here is CASSQVSYGYTF. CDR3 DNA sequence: TGTGCCAGCAGCCAAGTTAGCTATGGCTACACCTTC.

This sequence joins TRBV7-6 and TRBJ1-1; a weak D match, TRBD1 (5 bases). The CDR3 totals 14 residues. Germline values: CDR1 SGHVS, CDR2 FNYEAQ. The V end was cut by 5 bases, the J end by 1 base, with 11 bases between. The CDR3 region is CASSGGATNTEAFF. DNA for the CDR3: TGTGCCAGCAGCGGTGGGGCAACGAACACTGAAGCTTTCTTT.

CDR3 protein: CASRGQVPETQYF. DNA for the CDR3: TGTGCCAGCAGGGGACAGGTCCCAGAGACCCAGTACTTC. The chain combines TRBV11-2 with TRBJ2-5, with TRBD1 identical over 8 bases. The germline V gene encodes CDR1 SGHAT and CDR2 FQNNGV. The CDR3 spans 13 residues. Losses at the gene ends were 6 bases for V and 4 bases for J; bases not matched to a gene: 4.

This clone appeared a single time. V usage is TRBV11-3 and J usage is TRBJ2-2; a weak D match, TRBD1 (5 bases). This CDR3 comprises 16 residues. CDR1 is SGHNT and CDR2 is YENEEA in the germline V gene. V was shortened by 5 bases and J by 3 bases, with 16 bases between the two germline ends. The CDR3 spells CASSPQDQGYTGELFF. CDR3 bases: TGTGCCAGCAGCCCCCAAGACCAGGGATACACCGGGGAGCTGTTTTTT. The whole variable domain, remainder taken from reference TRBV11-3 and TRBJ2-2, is EAGVVQSPRYKIIEKKQPVAFWCNPISGHNTLYWYLQNLGQGPELLIRYENEEAVDDSQLPKDRFSAERLKGVDSTLKIQPAELGDSAVYLCASSPQDQGYTGELFFGEGSRLTVL.